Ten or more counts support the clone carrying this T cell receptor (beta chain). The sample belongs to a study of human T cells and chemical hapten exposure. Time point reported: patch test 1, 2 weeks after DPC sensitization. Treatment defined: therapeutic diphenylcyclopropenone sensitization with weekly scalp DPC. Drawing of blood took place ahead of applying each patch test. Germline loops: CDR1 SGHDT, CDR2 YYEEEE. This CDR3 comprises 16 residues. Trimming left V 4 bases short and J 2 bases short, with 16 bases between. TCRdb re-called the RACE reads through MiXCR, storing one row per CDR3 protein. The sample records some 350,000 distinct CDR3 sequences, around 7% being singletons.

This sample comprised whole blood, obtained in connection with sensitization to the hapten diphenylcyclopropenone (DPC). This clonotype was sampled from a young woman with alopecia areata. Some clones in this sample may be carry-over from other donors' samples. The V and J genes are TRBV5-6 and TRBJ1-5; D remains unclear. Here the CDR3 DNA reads TGTGCCAGCAGCCATGCGGGGTCGGTGGGCAATCAGCCCCAGCATTTT. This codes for CASSHAGSVGNQPQHF.